This T cell receptor beta chain came from a study of cytomegalovirus exposure and HLA in healthy donors. Study-wide background: Early released data comprised around 80 million unique TCRs from HLA-typed donors.

This PCR relied on a set of 60 Vbeta primers and 13 Jbeta primers. Only in-frame clones appear in the TCRdb table, and some are missing; sequencing was by immunoSEQ multiplex PCR. The table shows over 120,000 clones, with 65% to 85% occurring only once. The CDR3 is 12 amino acids. The V end was cut by 4 bases, the J end by 3 bases, with 7 bases between. Germline CDR1 MNHEY, CDR2 SMNVEV (reference sequence). The J gene is TRBJ2-7, the V gene TRBV27; D ambiguous. The origin of this receptor is a man in his forties or fifties in good health and CMV-seronegative. The source material was PBMCs. CDR3 in amino acids: CASSSGLYEQYF. Here the CDR3 DNA reads TGTGCCAGCAGTTCAGGTCTCTACGAGCAGTACTTC.